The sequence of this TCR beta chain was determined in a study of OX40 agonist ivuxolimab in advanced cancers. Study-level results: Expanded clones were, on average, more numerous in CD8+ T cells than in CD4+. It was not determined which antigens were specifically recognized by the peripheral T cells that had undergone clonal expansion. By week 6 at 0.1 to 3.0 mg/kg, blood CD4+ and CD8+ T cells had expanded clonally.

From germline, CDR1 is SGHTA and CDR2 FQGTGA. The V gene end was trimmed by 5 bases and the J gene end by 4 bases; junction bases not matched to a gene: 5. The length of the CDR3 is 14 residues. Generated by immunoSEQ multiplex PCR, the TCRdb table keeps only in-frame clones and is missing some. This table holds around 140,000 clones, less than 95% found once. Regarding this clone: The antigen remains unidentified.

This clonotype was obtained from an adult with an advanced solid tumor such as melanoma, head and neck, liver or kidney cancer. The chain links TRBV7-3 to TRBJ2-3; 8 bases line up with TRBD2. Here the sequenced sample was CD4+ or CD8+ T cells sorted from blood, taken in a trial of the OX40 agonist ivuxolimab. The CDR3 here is CASSPGTSADTQYF. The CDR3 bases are TGTGCCAGCAGCCCGGGGACTAGTGCAGATACGCAGTATTTT.